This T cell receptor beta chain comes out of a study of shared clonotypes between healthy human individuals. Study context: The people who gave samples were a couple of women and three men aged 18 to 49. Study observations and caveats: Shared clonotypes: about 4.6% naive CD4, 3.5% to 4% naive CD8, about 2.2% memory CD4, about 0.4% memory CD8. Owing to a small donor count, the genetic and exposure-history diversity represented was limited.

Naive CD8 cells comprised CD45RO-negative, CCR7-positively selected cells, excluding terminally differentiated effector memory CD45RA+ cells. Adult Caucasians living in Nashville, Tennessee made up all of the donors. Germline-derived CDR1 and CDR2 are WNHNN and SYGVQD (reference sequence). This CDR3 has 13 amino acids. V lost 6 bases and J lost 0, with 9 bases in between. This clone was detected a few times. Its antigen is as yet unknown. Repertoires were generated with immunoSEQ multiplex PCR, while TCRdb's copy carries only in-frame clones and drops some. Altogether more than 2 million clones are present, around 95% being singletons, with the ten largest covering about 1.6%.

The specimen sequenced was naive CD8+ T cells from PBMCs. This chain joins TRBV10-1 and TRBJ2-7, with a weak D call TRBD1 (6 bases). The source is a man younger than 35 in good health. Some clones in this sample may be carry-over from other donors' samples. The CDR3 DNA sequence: TGCGCCAGCAGCCTCAGGGGCTCCTACGAGCAGTACTTC. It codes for CASSLRGSYEQYF.